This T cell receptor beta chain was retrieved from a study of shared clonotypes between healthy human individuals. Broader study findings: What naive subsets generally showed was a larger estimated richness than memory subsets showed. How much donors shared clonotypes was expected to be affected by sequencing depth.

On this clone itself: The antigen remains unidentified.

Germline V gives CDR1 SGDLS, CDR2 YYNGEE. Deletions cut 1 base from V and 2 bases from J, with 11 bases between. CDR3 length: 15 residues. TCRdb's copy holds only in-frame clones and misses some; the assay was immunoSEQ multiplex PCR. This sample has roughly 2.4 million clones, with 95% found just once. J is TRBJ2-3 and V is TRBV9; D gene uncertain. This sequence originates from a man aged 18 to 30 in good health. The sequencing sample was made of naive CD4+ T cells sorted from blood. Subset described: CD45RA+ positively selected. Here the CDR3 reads CASSVSPTDTDTQYF. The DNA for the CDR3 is TGTGCCAGCAGCGTAAGCCCGACCGACACAGATACGCAGTATTTT.